This T cell receptor (beta chain) was profiled in a study of tumor-infiltrating lymphocytes in primary liver carcinoma. General study points: Each sample was bulk and unsorted; consequently, CD4+ and CD8+ repertoires were not compared. When set against blood, tumors had a significantly higher top-250-clone fraction (p = 0.039).

Germline DNA was also extracted, while the blood RNA originated from unsorted whole blood. Using a constant-region primer together with ProtoScript II reverse transcriptase, TCR beta cDNA was made from around 500 ng of total RNA. Slightly modified ARM-PCR served as the procedure for the TCR beta libraries. These libraries came from three rounds of nested multiplex PCR. Two initial PCR rounds of about 11 cycles each paired TRBV1-TRBV30 forward primers with a C-beta reverse primer. TCRdb called the multiplex PCR reads again in MiXCR, with one record for every CDR3 protein. This sample has 310,000 or so distinct CDR3 sequences; approximately 58% occur once, and the top ten carry approximately 15%. With respect to this clonotype: The target antigen is unknown. The junction and the germline gene differ at one end; a read error may be behind it.

CDR3 size: 17 residues. Germline assignment: CDR1 SGHDN and CDR2 FVKESK. The V call is TRBV14, the J call TRBJ2-3; D is perhaps TRBD2 (6 bases). This clonotype originated in a woman aged 30 to 39 with primary liver carcinoma and hepatitis B virus infection. Sequencing was done on a sample of peripheral blood. The CDR3 loop reads CAISLNRWEVYPDTQYF. The CDR3 DNA follows: TGTGCCATCAGCCTAAACCGGTGGGAGGTATACCCAGATACGCAGTATTTT.